The rows below give T cell receptor beta chains drawn from one sample of a study of cytomegalovirus exposure and HLA in healthy donors. Assay: immunoSEQ multiplex PCR; the TCRdb copy retains only in-frame clones and omits some. The sample lists 110,000 or so clones, over 70% occurring once. Sequenced sample: PBMCs. These receptor sequences come from a woman in her thirties or forties in good health and CMV-seropositive. Each CDR3 is given with its conserved first and last residue. The order of the fields is V gene, clone size, D gene, CDR3 length, J gene, CDR3 protein, CDR3 DNA. The D gene is left open where the match is weak. Clone size is stated in some rows and not others, as once, few, many or a class when expanded.

TRBV30,.,.,13,TRBJ1-5,CAWSEGINQPQHF,TGTGCCTGGAGTGAGGGGATCAATCAGCCCCAGCATTTT
TRBV6-1,.,TRBD1,14,TRBJ1-4,CASSDWTGLEKLFF,TGTGCCAGCAGTGACTGGACAGGGTTGGAAAAACTGTTTTTT
TRBV30,.,TRBD2,13,TRBJ2-7,CARTLAGGYEQYF,TGTGCCCGGACCCTAGCGGGAGGCTACGAGCAGTACTTC
TRBV5-1,.,.,15,TRBJ2-1,CASSLSGGKGNEQFF,TGCGCCAGCAGCTTGAGTGGCGGGAAGGGCAATGAGCAGTTCTTC
TRBV7-2,once,.,11,TRBJ1-4,CASSPSRELFF,TGTGCCAGCAGCCCTAGCCGGGAACTGTTTTTT
TRBV7-9,.,.,12,TRBJ1-1,CASSFRVSEAFF,TGTGCCAGCAGTTTCAGGGTGTCGGAAGCTTTCTTT
TRBV6-4,.,.,13,TRBJ1-4,CASSEQGGEKLFF,TGTGCCAGCAGTGAACAGGGTGGTGAAAAACTGTTTTTT
TRBV7-2,few,.,15,TRBJ2-1,CASSRATGNYNEQFF,TGTGCCAGCAGTCGCGCGACCGGGAACTACAATGAGCAGTTCTTC
TRBV9,.,.,14,TRBJ1-1,CASSVATPTSEAFF,TGTGCCAGCAGCGTAGCGACACCAACTTCGGAAGCTTTCTTT
TRBV9,.,TRBD2,16,TRBJ2-1,CASSSHLAGEYNEQFF,TGTGCCAGCAGCTCCCATCTAGCGGGAGAGTACAATGAGCAGTTCTTC
TRBV19,.,.,15,TRBJ1-3,CASSISGDGGNTIYF,TGTGCCAGTAGTATCTCGGGGGACGGCGGAAACACCATATATTTT
TRBV6-1,once,TRBD2,16,TRBJ2-2,CASSADFLAERGELFF,TGTGCCAGCAGTGCGGATTTCCTAGCGGAGCGCGGGGAGCTGTTTTTT
TRBV27,.,TRBD1,16,TRBJ1-4,CASSRNRDRVGEKLFF,TGTGCCAGCAGTCGTAACCGGGACAGGGTTGGTGAAAAACTGTTTTTT
TRBV15,.,.,15,TRBJ2-7,CATSRGGLPSYEQYF,TGTGCCACCAGCAGAGGTGGGCTCCCCTCCTACGAGCAGTACTTC
TRBV25-1,few,TRBD1,14,TRBJ1-5,CASSGTGRNQPQHF,TGTGCCAGCAGTGGGACAGGGCGTAATCAGCCCCAGCATTTT
TRBV7-3,.,.,16,TRBJ2-3,CASSPPAWEGTDTQYF,TGTGCCAGCAGCCCACCAGCATGGGAGGGCACAGATACGCAGTATTTT
TRBV5-6,.,.,14,TRBJ1-1,CASSFQGFALGAFF,TGTGCCAGCAGCTTTCAGGGGTTTGCGCTTGGGGCTTTCTTT
TRBV14,.,.,14,TRBJ1-2,CASSQVSIDYGYTF,TGTGCCAGCAGCCAAGTATCTATAGACTATGGCTACACCTTC
TRBV21-1,.,.,16,TRBJ2-7,CASSKTYDRASYEQYF,TGTGCCAGCAGCAAAACGTACGACAGGGCATCCTACGAGCAGTACTTC
TRBV30,.,TRBD1,16,TRBJ1-1,CAWTKMGQGRNTEAFF,TGTGCCTGGACTAAAATGGGACAGGGGAGGAACACTGAAGCTTTCTTT
TRBV4-2,.,.,18,TRBJ2-4,CASSQDSIGGSGKNIQYF,TGTGCCAGCAGCCAAGATAGTATTGGGGGCTCAGGCAAAAACATTCAGTACTTC
TRBV28,.,TRBD2,17,TRBJ2-5,CASSSLPRGSGGETQYF,TGTGCCAGCAGTTCGTTGCCCCGGGGTAGCGGGGGGGAGACCCAGTACTTC
TRBV7-2,.,TRBD1,15,TRBJ2-7,CASSRDRTSSYEQYF,TGTGCCAGCAGCCGGGACAGAACAAGCTCCTACGAGCAGTACTTC
TRBV9,once,TRBD1,17,TRBJ2-6,CASSAGTGPFGANVLTF,TGTGCCAGCAGCGCGGGGACAGGCCCCTTCGGGGCCAACGTCCTGACTTTC
TRBV11-2,.,.,12,TRBJ1-2,CALEGFNYGYTF,TGTGCCCTGGAGGGGTTTAACTATGGCTACACCTTC
TRBV5-6,.,.,15,TRBJ1-4,CASSAGPTRDEKLFF,TGTGCCAGCAGCGCGGGCCCGACGAGGGATGAAAAACTGTTTTTT
TRBV25-1,.,TRBD2,14,TRBJ2-2,CASIGLADTGELFF,TGTGCCAGCATAGGACTAGCGGACACCGGGGAGCTGTTTTTT
TRBV7-9,.,.,15,TRBJ2-7,CASSLSGHSNYEQYF,TGTGCCAGCAGCTTATCAGGGCACTCGAACTACGAGCAGTACTTC